This passage covers 21 T cell receptor beta chains from one sample sequenced in a study of graft-versus-host responses after intestinal transplantation. Assay: immunoSEQ multiplex PCR; the TCRdb copy retains only in-frame clones and omits some. The data show under 55,000 clones, 91% seen once. The sequencing here drew on PBMCs, taken 524 days after transplant. These receptors were collected from a human patient who received an intestinal transplant, so some T cells may come from the graft donor.

CDR3 coding DNA: TGTGCCAGCAGCTTTTTGGGGGCCCATGAGCAGTTCTTC. It codes for CASSFLGAHEQFF. V gene TRBV11-3 combines with J gene TRBJ2-1; tentatively, D is TRBD1 (6 bases). V lost 3 bases to trimming and J lost 8 bases, with 11 bases between them. Germline CDR1 and CDR2: SGHNT and YENEEA. This CDR3 has 13 amino acids.

The V call is TRBV28, the J call TRBJ2-5; D remains ambiguous. TRBJ2-7 explains the end of the DNA better; the J call may be wrong. The CDR3 is 15 residues long. Germline V CDR1 and CDR2: MDHEN, SYDVKM. CDR3 protein: CASSLGLRSSYEQYF. In DNA form, the CDR3 reads TGTGCCAGCAGTTTAGGCCTCAGGAGCTCCTACGAGCAGTACTTC.

This sequence joins TRBV19 and TRBJ2-7, with D perhaps matching TRBD2 (6 bases). Germline assignment: CDR1 LNHDA and CDR2 SQIVND (reference sequence). Between the trimmed V and J ends, which lost 5 bases and 5 bases, there was a span of 16 bases. CDR3 length: 14 amino acids. CDR3 coding DNA: TGTGCCAGTAGTGTAAGAGCGGGTTGGAACGAGCAGTACTTC. Protein sequence: CASSVRAGWNEQYF.

In regard to this clone: The sample holds other DNA sequences that translate to the same CDR3. The chain recombines TRBV28 with TRBJ2-7, with unresolved D. The germline V gene has CDR1 MDHEN and CDR2 SYDVKM. The CDR3 is made up of 15 amino acids. Trimming stripped 5 bases from V and 2 bases from J, with 16 bases between. CDR3 DNA sequence: TGTGCCAGCAGTATTGGTCCTAGTGGGCCCTACGAGCAGTACTTC. Protein: CASSIGPSGPYEQYF.

The CDR3 nucleotides are TGCAGCGTTGTAGTAGGGTCGGGCACAGATACGCAGTATTTT. This sequence encodes CSVVVGSGTDTQYF. The J gene is TRBJ2-3, the V gene TRBV29-1, with no clear D. The CDR3 covers 14 residues. CDR1 and CDR2 (germline): SQVTM, ANQGSEA. The germline V and J ends were trimmed by 4 bases and 1 base, with 12 bases remaining between them.

The chain links TRBV2 to TRBJ2-2; no reliable D call. The germline CDR1 and CDR2 sequences are SNHLY and FYNNEI. Trimming removed 0 bases from V and 4 bases from J, with 9 bases in between. The CDR3 has 15 residues. The CDR3 is CASSEAGISTGELFF. CDR3 bases: TGTGCCAGCAGTGAAGCGGGGATTAGCACCGGGGAGCTGTTTTTT.

The chain joins TRBV19 to TRBJ2-2, with TRBD2 identical over 10 bases. J was trimmed by 0 bases and V by 5 bases; bases with no gene match: 6. The CDR3 runs to 17 residues. From germline, CDR1 is LNHDA and CDR2 SQIVND (reference sequence). For the CDR3, the DNA is TGTGCCAGTAGTCCGGGACTAGCGCAATCGAACACCGGGGAGCTGTTTTTT. Protein product: CASSPGLAQSNTGELFF.

The chain joins TRBV19 to TRBJ2-7, with TRBD2 matching 9 bases. Germline V gives CDR1 LNHDA, CDR2 SQIVND (reference sequence). J lost 3 bases, V lost 3 bases, and 9 bases had no gene match. This CDR3 comprises 16 residues. CDR3 DNA: TGTGCCAGTAGTATTCCCTCGACTAGCGGTCGCTACGAGCAGTACTTC. Protein sequence: CASSIPSTSGRYEQYF.

This clone showed up just once. The rearrangement links TRBV2 to TRBJ1-2; a weak D match, TRBD1 (6 bases). Trimming pared 7 bases from V and 6 bases from J, leaving 18 bases between. The V gene's germline CDR1 is SNHLY and CDR2 FYNNEI. The length of the CDR3 is 14 residues. The CDR3 region has the DNA TGTGCCAGCAAACGCTCACAGGGAGTGGATGGCTACACCTTC. Encoded protein: CASKRSQGVDGYTF.

This clone has a single count. The chain combines TRBV6-6 with TRBJ2-2; D is uncertain. CDR3 size: 13 residues. V shed 8 bases and J shed 6 bases, with 13 bases lying between them. CDR1 is MNHNY and CDR2 is SVGAGI in the germline V gene (reference sequence). The CDR3 here is CASGRGLAGELFF. Written as DNA, the CDR3 is TGTGCCAGCGGACGCGGATTAGCCGGGGAGCTGTTTTTT.

V is TRBV18 and J is TRBJ2-7; 9 nucleotides align to TRBD2. CDR1 KGHSH and CDR2 LQKENI come from the germline V gene. This CDR3 region has 17 residues. The J segment lost 5 bases and the V segment lost 3 bases, leaving 14 bases of the junction unmatched. The CDR3 reads CASSPTRGGRALNEQYF. The CDR3 nucleotides read TGTGCCAGCTCACCCACCCGAGGCGGGAGGGCCTTAAACGAGCAGTACTTC.

The CDR3 loop is CASSLRRPQETQYF. CDR3 in DNA: TGTGCCAGCAGTTTAAGACGGCCCCAAGAGACCCAGTACTTC. The V gene is TRBV28, the J gene TRBJ2-5, with D uncertain. The CDR3 is 14 residues long. Per the germline V gene, CDR1 is MDHEN and CDR2 is SYDVKM. V shed 2 bases and J shed 1 base, with 8 bases lying between them.

The gene calls are TRBV27 and TRBJ2-3; no reliable D call. This CDR3 spans 15 amino acids. The germline CDR1 and CDR2 sequences are MNHEY and SMNVEV (reference sequence). Between the trimmed V and J ends, which lost 5 bases and 1 base, there was a span of 13 bases. The CDR3 bases are TGTGCCAGCAGTAGGTTTCGGTTCGGCACAGATACGCAGTATTTT. As protein: CASSRFRFGTDTQYF.

The chain uses TRBV4-1 and TRBJ1-2; a possible D gene is TRBD1 (5 bases). The V gene lost 2 bases and the J gene lost 7 bases, with 5 bases spanning the gap. Looked up from germline, CDR1 is MGHRA and CDR2 is YSYEKL. There are 11 residues in the CDR3. The DNA for the CDR3 is TGCGCCAGCAGCCAACAGGGTGGCTACACCTTC. Protein sequence: CASSQQGGYTF.

This chain connects TRBV4-3 to TRBJ2-5; D may be TRBD1 (6 bases). This CDR3 spans 14 amino acids. V was trimmed by 0 bases and J by 4 bases, leaving 9 bases between them. Looked up from germline, CDR1 is LGHNA and CDR2 is YSLEER. CDR3 DNA: TGCGCCAGCAGCCAAGAACAGGGTAGAGAGACCCAGTACTTC. This encodes CASSQEQGRETQYF.

The chain is built from TRBV4-2 and TRBJ2-2, with D possibly TRBD1 on 5 matching bases. CDR1 LGHNA and CDR2 YNFKEQ come from the germline V gene. Trimming stripped 1 base from V and 4 bases from J, with 7 bases between. The CDR3 length is 14 residues. In DNA, the CDR3 is TGTGCCAGCAGCCAAGGCAGGGTCACCGGGGAGCTGTTTTTT. Protein sequence: CASSQGRVTGELFF.

This clone was seen only once. The chain has TRBV6-6 and TRBJ1-5, with D unresolved. This CDR3 region has 15 residues. Per germline, CDR1 MNHNY and CDR2 SVGAGI (reference sequence). The V end was cut by 0 bases, the J end by 1 base, with 7 bases between. The CDR3: CASSYSWASNQPQHF. Written as DNA, the CDR3 is TGTGCCAGCAGTTACTCATGGGCCAGCAATCAGCCCCAGCATTTT.

CDR3 protein: CASSLTISGTKETQYF. The CDR3 nucleotides are TGTGCCAGCAGCTTAACCATTAGCGGGACCAAAGAGACCCAGTACTTC. The chain carries TRBV11-2 and TRBJ2-5, with TRBD2 matching 8 bases. V was pared by 2 bases and J by 3 bases, with 8 bases of the junction left unmatched. There are 16 residues in the CDR3. CDR1 is SGHAT and CDR2 is FQNNGV in the germline V gene.

The chain has TRBV6-4 and TRBJ1-1; D gene unclear. Germline assignment: CDR1 MRHNA and CDR2 SNTAGT. Trimming stripped 2 bases from V and 0 bases from J, with 13 bases between. There are 16 residues in the CDR3. The CDR3 here is CASSDLRLCMNTEAFF. CDR3 DNA sequence: TGTGCCAGCAGTGACCTCCGGCTATGTATGAACACTGAAGCTTTCTTT.

The gene calls are TRBV19 and TRBJ2-7; a possible D gene is TRBD2 (6 bases). The germline CDR1 and CDR2 sequences are LNHDA and SQIVND (reference sequence). This CDR3 contains 13 residues. Trimming removed 1 base from V and 2 bases from J, with 6 bases in between. CDR3 sequence: CASSIAGAYEQYF. CDR3 DNA: TGTGCCAGTAGTATAGCGGGGGCCTACGAGCAGTACTTC. The full variable domain, with the rest looked up from reference TRBV19 and TRBJ2-7, is DGGITQSPKYLFRKEGQNVTLSCEQNLNHDAMYWYRQDPGQGLRLIYYSQIVNDFQKGDIAEGYSVSREKKESFPLTVTSAQKNPTAFYLCASSIAGAYEQYFGPGTRLTVT.

V is TRBV27 and J is TRBJ2-7, with 8 positions matching TRBD2. The CDR3 is 15 amino acids. CDR1 and CDR2 from the germline V gene are MNHEY and SMNVEV (reference sequence). V gave up 4 bases and J gave up 3 bases; unmatched junction bases: 8. CDR3 protein: CASSSAGLVGYEQYF. For the CDR3, the DNA is TGTGCCAGCAGTTCCGCGGGACTAGTTGGCTACGAGCAGTACTTC.